What follows is one T cell receptor (beta chain) and its context. Its matching antigen is unknown. V gave up 2 bases and J gave up 2 bases; unmatched junction bases: 6. CDR3 length equals 16 residues. Germline CDR1 SGDLS, CDR2 YYNGEE. What was sequenced were expressed TCRB transcripts, since all of the isolated RNA had been reverse transcribed. Clones were read by immunoSEQ multiplex PCR, and TCRdb kept only the in-frame ones, dropping some. The sample records a few hundred thousand clones, about 24% being singletons. The data are from a study of beta chain features in type 1 diabetes. Study-wide background: Across every sample, 107,917,701 sorted cells were examined in total. General observations from the study: The study found moderately but significantly shorter TCRB CDR3s in all four CD4+ subsets of Type 1 diabetes patients.

By way of CD45RO/CCR7/CD25/CD127/CD95/CD27, the CD4+ regulatory, stem cell-like memory, central memory and naive cells were sorted. The origin of this receptor is a woman aged 25 to 45 with type 1 diabetes. Sequencing used naive CD4+ T cells from blood. The chain uses TRBV9 and TRBJ2-1; 8 positions match TRBD2. The CDR3 spells CASSVLAGMTYNEQFF. For the CDR3, the DNA is TGTGCCAGCAGCGTGCTAGCGGGCATGACCTACAATGAGCAGTTCTTC.